A single T cell receptor beta chain is shown here with its context. Antigen unknown. These data originate in a study of beta chain features in type 1 diabetes. Points from the study as a whole: When Type 1 diabetes patients were examined, their TCRB CDR3s proved moderately but significantly shorter in all four CD4+ subsets.

Every isolated RNA sample was fully reverse transcribed, so sequencing captured expressed TCRB transcripts. Using immunoSEQ multiplex PCR, the repertoire was profiled, and TCRdb retains in-frame clones only, with some absent. The sample includes some 660,000 clones, around 15% of them seen just once. Trimming removed 2 bases at V and 0 bases at J, with 8 bases between. This CDR3 region has 14 residues. The germline V gene encodes CDR1 GTSNPN and CDR2 SVGIG (reference sequence). The receptor was derived from a man younger than 35 with type 1 diabetes. The chain uses TRBV30 and TRBJ1-5; no firm D call. The specimen sequenced was naive CD4+ T cells from blood. The CDR3 here is CAWSPSDSNQPQHF. The CDR3 DNA is TGTGCCTGGAGTCCGTCAGATAGCAATCAGCCCCAGCATTTT. The full variable domain, completed using reference TRBV30 and TRBJ1-5, is SQTIHQWPATLVQPVGSPLSLECTVEGTSNPNLYWYRQAAGRGLQLLFYSVGIGQISSEVPQNLSASRPQDRQFILSSKKLLLSDSGFYLCAWSPSDSNQPQHFGDGTRLSIL.